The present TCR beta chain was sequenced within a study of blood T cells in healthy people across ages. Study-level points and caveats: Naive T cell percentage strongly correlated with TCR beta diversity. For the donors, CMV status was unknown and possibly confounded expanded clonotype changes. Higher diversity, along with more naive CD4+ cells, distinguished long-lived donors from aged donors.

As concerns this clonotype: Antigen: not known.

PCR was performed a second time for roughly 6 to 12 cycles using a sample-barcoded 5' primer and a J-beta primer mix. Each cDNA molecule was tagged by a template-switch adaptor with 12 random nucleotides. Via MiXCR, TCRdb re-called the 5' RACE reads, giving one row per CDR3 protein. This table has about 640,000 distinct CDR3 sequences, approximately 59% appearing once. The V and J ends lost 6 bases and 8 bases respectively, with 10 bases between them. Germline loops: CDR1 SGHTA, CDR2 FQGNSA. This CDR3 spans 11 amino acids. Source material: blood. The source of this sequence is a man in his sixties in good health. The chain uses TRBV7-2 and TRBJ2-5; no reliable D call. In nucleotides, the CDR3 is TGTGCCAGCAGTTCCTCCTCCACCCAGTACTTC. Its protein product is CASSSSSTQYF.